The T cell receptor beta chain described here comes from a study of OX40 agonist ivuxolimab in advanced cancers. Study-level background: Ivuxolimab is an agonistic anti-OX40 (CD134) antibody, and patients were treated with it. Intravenous ivuxolimab at 0.01 to 10 mg/kg was given to patients every 2 weeks.

Notes on the study in general: No antigen was identified for the clonally expanded peripheral T cells.

For this clone: Its cognate antigen is unknown.

The protocol was immunoSEQ multiplex PCR, while the TCRdb copy is restricted to in-frame clones and leaves out a portion. The data contain tens of thousands of clones, less than 95% of them singletons. CDR1 and CDR2 from the germline V gene are MNHEY and SMNVEV (reference sequence). V lost 2 bases and J lost 3; bases outside the gene matches: 7. The CDR3 loop spans 16 amino acids. This receptor was obtained from an adult with an advanced solid tumor such as melanoma, head and neck, liver or kidney cancer. The chain is built from TRBV27 and TRBJ2-1; 7 bases match TRBD1. Sequencing used CD4+ or CD8+ T cells sorted from blood, obtained in a trial of the OX40 agonist ivuxolimab. The CDR3 nucleotides are TGTGCCAGCAGTTTAATGTTGGCAGGGGGCTACAATGAGCAGTTCTTC. Protein sequence: CASSLMLAGGYNEQFF.